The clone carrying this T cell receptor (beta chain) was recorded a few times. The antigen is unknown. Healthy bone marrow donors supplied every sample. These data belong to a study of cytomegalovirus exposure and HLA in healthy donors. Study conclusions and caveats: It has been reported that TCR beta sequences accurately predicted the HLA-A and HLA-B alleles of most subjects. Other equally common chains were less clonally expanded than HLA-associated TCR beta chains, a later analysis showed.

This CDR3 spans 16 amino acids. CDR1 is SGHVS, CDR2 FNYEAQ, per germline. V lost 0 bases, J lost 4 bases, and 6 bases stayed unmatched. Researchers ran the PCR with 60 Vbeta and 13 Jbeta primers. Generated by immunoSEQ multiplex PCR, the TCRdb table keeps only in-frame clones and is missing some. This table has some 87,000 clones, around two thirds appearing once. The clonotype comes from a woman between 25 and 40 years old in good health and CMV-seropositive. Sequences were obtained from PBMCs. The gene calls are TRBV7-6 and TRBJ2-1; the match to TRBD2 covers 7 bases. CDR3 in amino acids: CASSLATAGLYNEQFF. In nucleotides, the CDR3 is TGTGCCAGCAGCTTAGCGACAGCGGGGCTTTACAATGAGCAGTTCTTC.